The next 2 T cell receptor beta chains were all read from a single sample in a study of blood T cell repertoires in COVID-19. Here immunoSEQ multiplex PCR was the method, and the copy in TCRdb shows in-frame clones only, minus some. The table records about 35,000 clones, 75% of them present only once. The sample was peripheral blood. The receptors were sampled from a man older than 75 with active or convalescent COVID-19.

The rearrangement joins TRBV9 to TRBJ2-1; 8 nucleotides match TRBD1. The CDR3 consists of 16 residues. V lost 4 bases, J lost 2 bases, and 8 bases stayed unmatched. Germline lookup yields CDR1 SGDLS and CDR2 YYNGEE. The CDR3 DNA reads as TGTGCCAGCAGCTTCGGGACAGGCCCTACCTACAATGAGCAGTTCTTC. Its translation: CASSFGTGPTYNEQFF.

The genes are TRBV10-2 and TRBJ2-3; 11 positions agree with TRBD2. The junction had 10 bases not matched to a gene; V was cut back by 0 bases and J by 2 bases. The CDR3 consists of 19 residues. Germline-derived CDR1 and CDR2 are WSHSY and SAAADI. CDR3 region: CASSESTRTSGPSTDTQYF. The CDR3 coding sequence is TGCGCCAGCAGTGAGTCGACCCGGACTAGCGGGCCCTCCACAGATACGCAGTATTTT.